Reported below is one TCR beta chain. Its antigen remains undetermined. Base quality data are lacking; no much larger clone is found one base away. The data were obtained in a study of long-term antiretroviral therapy in people with HIV (dated by TCRdb to 2022 to 2024). Concerning the study at large: The earliest samples were collected roughly a decade before the 2015 WHO recommendation for immediate ART, at a time when ART was usually postponed until CD4 counts fell. A retrospective serial study tested whether ART initiation and durable HIV suppression were associated with changes in peripheral blood TRB repertoire composition and diversity. A total of 192 cryopreserved PBMC samples were contributed to the cohort by 30 adults with confirmed HIV infection, with samples collected serially over a mean of roughly six years (range 1-12). Among the 25 to 30 participants with HIV, fewer than twelve were female. No cross-contamination during QIAcube processing turned up in test extractions that ran a monoclonal T-cell line alongside 25 to 35 polyclonal samples. The study at large found these results: Because pre-ART samples had limited cell numbers, unsorted PBMC were profiled rather than sorted CD4+ and CD8+ T cells. A significant increase in TRB diversity was found to be associated with ART initiation, although TRB diversity was observed to remain significantly below that of transplant donor controls even after long-term ART. Because PBMC availability was limited, only the TCR beta chain was sequenced, with no alpha chain pairing. Inferences about post-ART repertoire changes were limited because no data were available on ART adherence, viral resistance or therapy changes. The repertoire was dominated across all time points by expanded TRB clones identified before ART initiation, although this dominance was seen to fluctuate and to decrease in many PLHIV after ART. HIV repertoires had narrower CDR3 length ranges than controls, and the network structure suggested an antigen-experienced repertoire that shifted only slightly toward naive after ART. The samples were dated from about 2004 to 2018, and the ART regimens that were used may be less effective than current ART regimens.

From the cysteine up to the phenylalanine, the CDR3 has a length of 14 residues. Just CDR3 DNA is preserved here, 42 bases in frame from base 1. CDR1 is given as SGHRS and CDR2 as YFSETQ, both from the germline V gene. Trimming at the junction amounts to 0 bases on V and 2 bases on J, and the germline ends lie 7 bases apart. Participants were included only if at least one PBMC sample before ART initiation and at least two post-ART samples were available. Every participant with HIV received treatment in the United States of America. Before DNA extraction, cryopreserved samples of roughly 0.85-11 million PBMC were thawed and then washed. At the time of the earliest PBMC sample for each participant with HIV, ages ranged from about 23 to 60 years. Each participant contributed PBMC samples from 1-4 timepoints before ART initiation and 2-8 timepoints after ART initiation, with a median of 7 samples. For every participant, serial HIV viral load, CD4+ T-cell count, ART history and demographic data were obtained. Genomic DNA was extracted from unsorted PBMC with a Qiagen kit on a QIAcube, with processing performed in batches of 12 samples.

Sequencing of the TRB variable region was done with the immunoSEQ hsTCRB v3.0 assay at survey level resolution. A depth of roughly 35,000-55,000 T-cell genomes per sample was targeted for TRB sequencing. An Illumina MiSeq with a v3 150-cycle kit was used to sequence the pooled TRB libraries. Per the source publication's procedure: Repertoire analysis ran in R within a reproducible Nextflow workflow covering QC, data transformation and analysis. LymphoSeq2, an R package for exploring AIRR-Seq data, was used to implement the custom analyses. A handful of samples that produced fewer than 5000 total TRB sequences were removed, so fewer than 200 HIV repertoires were analyzed. Among the 180 or so HIV repertoires that were kept, 59 were collected before ART initiation and about 130 were collected after ART initiation. Repertoires were downsampled to 5000 TRB nucleotide sequences, and summary statistics were averaged over 100 downsampling iterations. Only TRB sequences with CDR3 regions of at least seven amino acids were retained for analysis. Diversity was assessed using a clonality score derived from Shannon entropy and using the Gini coefficient. In the repertoire networks, any two of the top 5000 CDR3 amino acid sequences were linked whenever the two sequences differed by an edit distance of one. GLIPH2 predicted antigen specificity groups and MHC restriction for TRB CDR3 amino acid sequences. Known CMV, EBV, HIV or tissue antigen associations were flagged by matching CDR3 amino acid sequences against VDJdb and McPAS-TCR. Pre-ART, post-ART and control groups were compared with Wilcoxon signed-rank tests and Holm-Bonferroni correction. Held by TCRdb, this immuneACCESS table contains in-frame sequences only and omits some clones. Under half of the omission traces to an unresolved V gene where checked; the cause of the rest is unknown. V and J calls and clone size are those listed in that table; D and trimming were worked out from the DNA. For this sample there are roughly 24,000 clones; nearly 90% appear just once. The biggest ten clones account for around 6% of the sample.

The sample in question was unsorted PBMCs, obtained 0.6 years after starting antiretroviral therapy. This clonotype was obtained from a man aged 55 to 70 with HIV. This chain is built from TRBV5-1 and TRBJ2-3, with no confidently assigned D gene. The CDR3 region has the sequence CASSLAQITDTQYF. The nucleotide sequence is TGCGCCAGCAGCTTGGCGCAGATCACAGATACGCAGTATTTT.